These 20 T cell receptor beta chains were all obtained from the same sample, sequenced in a study of blood T cell repertoires in COVID-19. TCRdb's copy holds only in-frame clones and misses some; the assay was immunoSEQ multiplex PCR. The sample has 220,000 or so clones, roughly 80% seen once. Material: peripheral blood. The receptors here all came from a woman aged 55-75 years with acute or convalescent COVID-19.

This clone was recorded at least ten times. The CDR3 here is CASSFPGFGSEAFF. For the CDR3, the DNA is TGTGCCAGCAGCTTTCCAGGGTTCGGTTCTGAAGCTTTCTTT. The chain carries TRBV5-6 and TRBJ1-1; D possibly corresponds to TRBD1 (5 bases). Per germline, CDR1 SGHDT and CDR2 YYEEEE. CDR3 length equals 14 residues. V dropped 2 bases and J dropped 6 bases, with 14 bases sitting between them.

V is TRBV6-2 or TRBV6-3 and J is TRBJ2-1; D might be TRBD2 (6 bases). The CDR3 runs to 17 residues. Trimming pared 4 bases from V and 0 bases from J, leaving 16 bases between. CDR1 is MNHEY, CDR2 SVGEGT, per germline. The CDR3 is CASSSRLGGSSYNEQFF. In nucleotides, the CDR3 is TGTGCCAGCAGTTCGCGGCTCGGGGGAAGCTCCTACAATGAGCAGTTCTTC.

The V gene is TRBV29-1, the J gene TRBJ2-7; TRBD1 aligns across 10 bases. Germline lookup yields CDR1 SQVTM and CDR2 ANQGSEA. CDR3 length equals 15 residues. Trimming at V came to 5 bases and at J to 5 bases, leaving 12 bases not matched to a gene. CDR3 bases: TGCAGCGTTTTCAAACCCGGGACAGGGGACCACGAGCAGTACTTC. It codes for CSVFKPGTGDHEQYF.

The rearrangement links TRBV5-1 to TRBJ2-1, with 8 bases that match TRBD2. This CDR3 is built from 14 residues. V gave up 4 bases and J gave up 10 bases; unmatched junction bases: 10. Germline CDR1 and CDR2: SGHRS and YFSETQ. CDR3 protein: CASSTGLETGEQFF. Here the CDR3 DNA reads TGCGCCAGCAGCACGGGACTAGAGACGGGAGAGCAGTTCTTC.

The chain couples TRBV7-9 to TRBJ1-1; TRBD1 aligns across 7 bases. The trim removed 5 bases at V and 4 bases at J, leaving 10 bases unmatched. The germline V gene encodes CDR1 SEHNR and CDR2 FQNEAQ (reference sequence). The CDR3 is 15 amino acids. The CDR3 is CASSPGGLGFTEAFF. In DNA form, the CDR3 reads TGTGCCAGCAGCCCAGGGGGGTTAGGTTTCACTGAAGCTTTCTTT.

The genes are TRBV4-2 and TRBJ1-2; the match to TRBD1 covers 7 bases. Germline loops: CDR1 LGHNA, CDR2 YNFKEQ. J lost 2 bases, V lost 4 bases, and 7 bases had no gene match. The CDR3 has 15 amino acids. The CDR3 coding sequence is TGTGCCAGCAGCCTTACAGGGGAAGTGAACTATGGCTACACCTTC. Translation gives CASSLTGEVNYGYTF.

V usage is TRBV20-1 and J usage is TRBJ1-2; 9 bases align to TRBD1. This CDR3 region has 10 residues. Germline lookup yields CDR1 DFQATT and CDR2 SNEGSKA (reference sequence). Trimming cost V 5 bases and J 14 bases; bases outside gene matches: 6. The CDR3 sequence is CSAQPGQGTF. CDR3 DNA sequence: TGCAGTGCTCAACCGGGACAGGGAACCTTC.

J is TRBJ1-2 and V is TRBV4-1; TRBD1 agrees at 12 bases. The V and J ends lost 0 bases and 7 bases, in that order; junction bases with no gene match: 6. CDR3 length equals 16 residues. Germline lookup yields CDR1 MGHRA and CDR2 YSYEKL. In DNA, the CDR3 is TGCGCCAGCAGCCAAGATGTCGGGACAGGGGGCTTTGGCTACACCTTC. It specifies CASSQDVGTGGFGYTF.

The rearrangement uses TRBV5-4 and TRBJ1-2, with D maybe TRBD1 (5 bases). Trimming removed 4 bases at V and 3 bases at J, with 13 bases between. Per germline, CDR1 SGHNT and CDR2 YYREEE (reference sequence). The CDR3 spans 14 residues. The CDR3 DNA is TGTGCCAGCAGCACCATCAGGGATTACTATGGCTACACCTTC. Its translation is CASSTIRDYYGYTF.

This chain joins TRBV13 and TRBJ2-7; D remains unclear. The CDR3 is 12 amino acids. V lost 0 bases and J 6 bases, leaving 6 bases between the germline ends. Germline V CDR1 and CDR2: PRHDT, FYEKMQ (reference sequence). CDR3 DNA: TGTGCCAGCAGCTTAGGCCCCGGCGAGCAGTACTTC. Translated: CASSLGPGEQYF.

The chain joins TRBV28 to TRBJ1-3, with 9 bases identical to TRBD1. Germline values: CDR1 MDHEN, CDR2 SYDVKM. This CDR3 has 18 amino acids. V was pared by 1 base and J by 1 base, with 8 bases of the junction left unmatched. CDR3 sequence: CASSLSQGDRESGNTIYF. The CDR3, as DNA: TGTGCCAGCAGTTTATCCCAGGGGGACAGGGAGTCTGGAAACACCATATATTTT. The full variable domain, in which reference TRBV28 and TRBJ1-3 provide the parts outside the CDR3, is DVKVTQSSRYLVKRTGEKVFLECVQDMDHENMFWYRQDPGLGLRLIYFSYDVKMKEKGDIPEGYSVSREKKERFSLILESASTNQTSMYLCASSLSQGDRESGNTIYFGEGSWLTVV.

The chain joins TRBV12-3 or TRBV12-4 to TRBJ1-2, with a weak D call TRBD1 (5 bases). The CDR3 extends over 12 amino acids. Trimming removed 5 bases from V and 7 bases from J, with 11 bases in between. The DNA of the CDR3 is TGTGCCAGCAGTCCGGGGGGAGTTGGCTACACCTTC. As protein: CASSPGGVGYTF.

V usage is TRBV5-1 and J usage is TRBJ2-7; possibly TRBD1 for D (5 bases). V was pared by 4 bases and J by 5 bases, with 13 bases between. Looked up from germline, CDR1 is SGHRS and CDR2 is YFSETQ. This CDR3 comprises 13 residues. For the CDR3, the DNA is TGCGCCAGCAGCCTCGACAGTATCAACGAGCAGTACTTC. This codes for CASSLDSINEQYF.

The genes are TRBV5-1 and TRBJ2-5; D perhaps matches TRBD1 (6 bases). Germline V gives CDR1 SGHRS, CDR2 YFSETQ. The CDR3 contains 14 residues. V was cut by 0 bases and J by 4 bases, with 10 bases left in between. CDR3 nucleotides: TGCGCCAGCAGCTTGGAAGGGGGAGTAGAGACCCAGTACTTC. Its protein product is CASSLEGGVETQYF.

The genes are TRBV5-1 and TRBJ1-3, with no clear D. V lost 0 bases and J lost 0, with 7 bases in between. Germline V gene data show CDR1 as SGHRS and CDR2 as YFSETQ. This CDR3 contains 15 residues. The CDR3 DNA is TGCGCCAGCAGCTTGGACAATATCTCTGGAAACACCATATATTTT. It translates to CASSLDNISGNTIYF.

A few counts support this clone. DNA of the CDR3: TGTGCCAGCTGCACAGCATTTAATGAAAAACTGTTTTTT. Its translation is CASCTAFNEKLFF. The gene calls are TRBV28 and TRBJ1-4, with D unresolved. The CDR3 runs 13 residues. Per the germline V gene, CDR1 is MDHEN and CDR2 is SYDVKM. The V and J ends lost 8 bases and 4 bases respectively, with 11 bases between them.

The chain couples TRBV28 to TRBJ1-1; the D gene is possibly TRBD1 (5 bases). CDR1 MDHEN and CDR2 SYDVKM come from the germline V gene. Trimming removed 2 bases from V and 1 base from J, with 5 bases in between. The CDR3 length is 13 residues. The chain's CDR3 is CASSLGANTEAFF. The CDR3 DNA reads TGTGCCAGCAGTTTAGGGGCGAACACTGAAGCTTTCTTT.

The sample holds a few counts of this clone. The rearrangement joins TRBV9 to TRBJ1-3, with 9 positions matching TRBD1. Trimming at V came to 3 bases and at J to 0 bases, leaving 10 bases not matched to a gene. The CDR3 spans 18 residues. CDR1 is SGDLS and CDR2 is YYNGEE in the germline V gene. CDR3 residues: CASSARRDRVASGNTIYF. DNA for the CDR3: TGTGCCAGCAGCGCCCGACGGGACAGGGTTGCCTCTGGAAACACCATATATTTT.

The chain recombines TRBV12-3 or TRBV12-4 with TRBJ1-1; TRBD1 matches 7 bases. J gave up 11 bases and V 6 bases, and 12 bases lay outside the gene matches. CDR3 size: 13 residues. The chain's CDR3 is CASRTDPTGEAFF. In nucleotides, the CDR3 is TGTGCCAGCAGAACAGATCCTACAGGGGAGGCTTTCTTT.

The genes are TRBV19 and TRBJ1-4; D remains unclear. Germline lookup yields CDR1 LNHDA and CDR2 SQIVND (reference sequence). V was trimmed by 4 bases and J by 3 bases, leaving 15 bases between them. There are 16 residues in the CDR3. The CDR3 sequence: CASSTESFAANEKLFF. DNA of the CDR3: TGTGCCAGTAGTACTGAAAGCTTTGCGGCTAATGAAAAACTGTTTTTT.